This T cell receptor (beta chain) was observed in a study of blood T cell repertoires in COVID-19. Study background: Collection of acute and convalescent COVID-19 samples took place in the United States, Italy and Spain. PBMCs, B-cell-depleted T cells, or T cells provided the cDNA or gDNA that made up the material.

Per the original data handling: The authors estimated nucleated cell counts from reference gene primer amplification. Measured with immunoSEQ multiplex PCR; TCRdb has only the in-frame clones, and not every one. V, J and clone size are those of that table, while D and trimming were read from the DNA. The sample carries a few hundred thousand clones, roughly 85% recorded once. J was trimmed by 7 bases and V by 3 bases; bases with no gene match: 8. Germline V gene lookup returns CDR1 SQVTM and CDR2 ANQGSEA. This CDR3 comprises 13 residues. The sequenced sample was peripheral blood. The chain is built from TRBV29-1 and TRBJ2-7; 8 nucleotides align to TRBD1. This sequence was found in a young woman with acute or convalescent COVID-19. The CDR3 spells CSVDSQGAGEQYF. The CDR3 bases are TGCAGCGTTGATTCGCAGGGGGCTGGAGAGCAGTACTTC.